These 3 T cell receptor beta chains share one sample of origin, sequenced in a study of beta chain features in type 1 diabetes. Since all of the isolated RNA was reverse transcribed, expressed TCRB transcripts were what got sequenced. TCRdb's copy holds only in-frame clones and misses some; the assay was immunoSEQ multiplex PCR. The data show approximately 200,000 clones, with 9.6% seen just once and around 0.037% held by the top ten. The sample comprised naive CD4+ T cells from blood. The receptor source for this set is a woman aged 18 to 35 in good health.

The V call is TRBV19, the J call TRBJ1-1; no definite D call. Trimming pared 3 bases from V and 0 bases from J, leaving 8 bases between. There are 14 residues in the CDR3. Germline V gene sequence: CDR1 LNHDA, CDR2 SQIVND (reference sequence). In DNA, the CDR3 is TGTGCCAGTAGTATGGCGGGTATGAACACTGAAGCTTTCTTT. Translation gives CASSMAGMNTEAFF.

The sample holds a few counts of this clone. V gene TRBV10-2 combines with J gene TRBJ2-7; 14 nucleotides agree with TRBD2. With V trimmed by 2 bases and J by 0 bases, 3 bases remained unmatched. In germline, CDR1 is WSHSY, CDR2 SAAADI. This CDR3 contains 17 residues. The CDR3 region is CASSEGTSGGSSYEQYF. In DNA form, the CDR3 reads TGCGCCAGCAGTGAGGGGACTAGCGGGGGCAGCTCCTACGAGCAGTACTTC.

V and J are TRBV7-2 and TRBJ2-1; 10 bases fit TRBD1. The CDR3 covers 14 residues. From germline, CDR1 is SGHTA and CDR2 FQGNSA. After removal of 6 bases from V and 7 bases from J, the junction contained 6 bases not matched to a gene. The CDR3 DNA reads TGTGCCAGCAGACACCCGGGACAGGGGAATGAGCAGTTCTTC. Amino acids: CASRHPGQGNEQFF.